The present T cell receptor beta chain was sequenced within a study of control samples from healthy donors and cancer patients. Data came from immunoSEQ multiplex PCR; TCRdb stores just in-frame clones and leaves some out. There are approximately 9,100 clones in the sample; around nine tenths occur only once, and just under 20% lies in the top ten. Germline V gene sequence: CDR1 SEHNR, CDR2 FQNEAQ (reference sequence). Trimming shortened V by 10 bases and J by 5 bases, and 15 bases separated the two germline ends. The CDR3 covers 13 residues. The chain carries TRBV7-9 and TRBJ1-5; D possibly corresponds to TRBD1 (6 bases). This TCR came from a man aged 55 to 70 with colorectal cancer. The sample comprised PBMCs. The CDR3 is CATSQGLYQPQHF. CDR3 DNA: TGTGCCACATCTCAGGGGCTGTATCAGCCCCAGCATTTT.